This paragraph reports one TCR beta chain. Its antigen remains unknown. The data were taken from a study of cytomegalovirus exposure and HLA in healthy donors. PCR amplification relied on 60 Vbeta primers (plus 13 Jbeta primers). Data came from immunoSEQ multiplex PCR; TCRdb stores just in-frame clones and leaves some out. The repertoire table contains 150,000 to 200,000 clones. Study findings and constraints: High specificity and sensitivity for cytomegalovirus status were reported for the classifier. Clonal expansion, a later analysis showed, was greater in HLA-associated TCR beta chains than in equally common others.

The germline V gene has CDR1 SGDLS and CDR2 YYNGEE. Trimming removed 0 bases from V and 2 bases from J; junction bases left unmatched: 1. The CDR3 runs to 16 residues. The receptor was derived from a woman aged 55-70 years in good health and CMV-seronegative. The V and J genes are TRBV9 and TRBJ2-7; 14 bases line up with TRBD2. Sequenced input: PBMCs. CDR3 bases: TGTGCCAGCAGCGTAGGGGGACTAGCGGGAGCCTACGAGCAGTACTTC. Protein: CASSVGGLAGAYEQYF. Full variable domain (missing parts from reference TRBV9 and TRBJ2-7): DSGVTQTPKHLITATGQRVTLRCSPRSGDLSVYWYQQSLDQGLQFLIQYYNGEERAKGNILERFSAQQFPDLHSELNLSSLELGDSALYFCASSVGGLAGAYEQYFGPGTRLTVT.